These 21 T cell receptor beta chains originate from one sample sequenced in a study of Ad26.COV2.S vaccination and SARS-CoV-2 variants. Here immunoSEQ multiplex PCR was the method, and the copy in TCRdb shows in-frame clones only, minus some. The sample holds some 640,000 clones, 89% seen once. Noted treatment: around 19 received Ad26.COV2.S at low or high dose, single or two shots; 5 received placebo; per-sample allocation not given. Samples came from day 63 after the first vaccine or placebo injection. The starting material was peripheral blood, obtained in a trial of Ad26.COV2.S vaccine versus placebo. The receptors derive from a person aged 18-65 years who received the Ad26.COV2.S COVID-19 vaccine or a placebo.

The genes are TRBV6-5 and TRBJ1-4; a weak D match, TRBD1 (5 bases). This CDR3 is built from 14 residues. V was cut by 6 bases and J by 7 bases, with 15 bases left in between. CDR1 is MNHEY and CDR2 is SVGAGI in the germline V gene. CDR3 region: CASRAGTSGEKLFF. The CDR3 nucleotides are TGTGCCAGCAGAGCCGGGACGTCGGGTGAAAAACTGTTTTTT.

This chain links TRBV2 with TRBJ2-1, with D tentatively TRBD2 (7 bases). Germline V lookup: CDR1 SNHLY, CDR2 FYNNEI. This CDR3 comprises 13 residues. V was cut by 7 bases and J by 8 bases, with 15 bases left in between. CDR3 DNA sequence: TGTGCCAGCACGGGGGGCATAGGCTATGAGCAGTTCTTC. Translation gives CASTGGIGYEQFF.

The CDR3 region is CASSLVLARGGTYEQYF. CDR3 DNA sequence: TGTGCCAGCAGCTTAGTCCTAGCACGCGGGGGAACCTACGAGCAGTACTTC. The chain uses TRBV7-2 and TRBJ2-7, with 7 nucleotides matching TRBD2. J was trimmed by 2 bases and V by 1 base; bases with no gene match: 11. Germline V gene data show CDR1 as SGHTA and CDR2 as FQGNSA. The CDR3 is 17 amino acids.

In its sample, this clone was seen once. The chain uses TRBV19 and TRBJ2-7; TRBD2 aligns across 7 bases. Germline V gene lookup returns CDR1 LNHDA and CDR2 SQIVND (reference sequence). J was trimmed by 2 bases and V by 4 bases; bases with no gene match: 2. The CDR3 is 13 residues long. The CDR3 sequence is CASSTGGTYEQYF. In nucleotides, the CDR3 is TGTGCCAGTAGTACCGGGGGGACCTACGAGCAGTACTTC. The whole variable domain, remainder taken from reference TRBV19 and TRBJ2-7, is DGGITQSPKYLFRKEGQNVTLSCEQNLNHDAMYWYRQDPGQGLRLIYYSQIVNDFQKGDIAEGYSVSREKKESFPLTVTSAQKNPTAFYLCASSTGGTYEQYFGPGTRLTVT.

In its sample, this clone was seen once. V gene TRBV27 combines with J gene TRBJ2-3, with D perhaps TRBD2 (5 bases). Germline lookup yields CDR1 MNHEY and CDR2 SMNVEV (reference sequence). The V gene lost 5 bases and the J gene lost 9 bases, with 15 bases spanning the gap. CDR3 size: 13 residues. The CDR3 loop reads CASSPPTSWTQYF. In DNA, the CDR3 is TGTGCCAGCAGTCCCCCAACTAGTTGGACGCAGTATTTT.

This clone came up once. J is TRBJ1-3 and V is TRBV7-2; no clear D gene. CDR3 length equals 15 residues. CDR1 and CDR2 (germline): SGHTA, FQGNSA. The V and J ends lost 8 bases and 1 base respectively, with 15 bases between them. This CDR3 reads CASSYRPVSGNTIYF. In nucleotides, the CDR3 is TGTGCCAGCTCATATCGGCCTGTTTCTGGAAACACCATATATTTT. The full variable domain, in which reference TRBV7-2 and TRBJ1-3 provide the parts outside the CDR3, is GAGVSQSPSNKVTEKGKDVELRCDPISGHTALYWYRQSLGQGLEFLIYFQGNSAPDKSGLPSDRFSAERTGGSVSTLTIQRTQQEDSAVYLCASSYRPVSGNTIYFGEGSWLTVV.

This clone was detected once. This chain uses TRBV6-5 with TRBJ1-2; weak D call: TRBD1 (5 bases). Trimming left V 6 bases short and J 8 bases short, with 13 bases between. CDR3 size: 12 residues. Germline values: CDR1 MNHEY, CDR2 SVGAGI. The CDR3 region is CASSYPTGGYTF. The CDR3 DNA reads TGTGCCAGCAGCTACCCCACAGGAGGCTACACCTTC.

The V call is TRBV27, the J call TRBJ1-6, with D possibly being TRBD1 (5 bases). This CDR3 has 17 residues. The germline CDR1 and CDR2 sequences are MNHEY and SMNVEV (reference sequence). The germline V and J ends were trimmed by 2 bases and 7 bases, with 18 bases remaining between them. As DNA, the CDR3 is TGTGCCAGCAGTTTACTATCTTCGGACAAAAAAAATTCACCCCTCCACTTT. Encoded protein: CASSLLSSDKKNSPLHF.

The count of this clone is one. This sequence joins TRBV19 and TRBJ2-5, with 14 bases fitting TRBD2. This CDR3 has 16 residues. The V and J ends lost 7 bases and 5 bases, in that order; junction bases with no gene match: 9. Looked up from germline, CDR1 is LNHDA and CDR2 is SQIVND (reference sequence). The CDR3 DNA reads TGTGCCAGTAAGACTAGCGGGAGGGAGGGAGGCGAGACCCAGTACTTC. It translates to CASKTSGREGGETQYF.

This clone was counted once. The gene calls are TRBV29-1 and TRBJ2-7; no clear D. V was clipped by 4 bases and J by 4 bases, with 14 bases between them. The CDR3 covers 13 residues. The germline V gene has CDR1 SQVTM and CDR2 ANQGSEA. The CDR3, as DNA: TGCAGCGTTGGGGCCAGAACTCCGTACGAGCAGTACTTC. It encodes CSVGARTPYEQYF.

V gene TRBV27 combines with J gene TRBJ1-4, with D possibly TRBD1 on 5 matching bases. The CDR3 consists of 15 residues. Trimming took off 5 bases at V and 7 bases at J, with 17 bases between the two ends. The germline V gene has CDR1 MNHEY and CDR2 SMNVEV (reference sequence). As DNA, the CDR3 is TGTGCCAGCAGTCGGGATCGCCGGGGGGTTGAAAAACTGTTTTTT. As protein: CASSRDRRGVEKLFF.

The rearrangement links TRBV5-1 to TRBJ2-4; tentatively, D is TRBD2 (6 bases). This CDR3 comprises 18 residues. The V and J ends lost 5 bases and 1 base respectively, with 22 bases between them. CDR1 is SGHRS and CDR2 is YFSETQ in the germline V gene. In DNA, the CDR3 is TGCGCCAGCAGTCTTAACGTAGGCGGGACGTCCGCCAAAAACATTCAGTACTTC. Protein sequence: CASSLNVGGTSAKNIQYF.

This chain joins TRBV29-1 and TRBJ2-1; a possible D gene is TRBD1 (5 bases). Trimming took off 5 bases at V and 8 bases at J, with 10 bases between the two ends. The CDR3 covers 11 residues. Germline V gives CDR1 SQVTM, CDR2 ANQGSEA. CDR3 sequence: CSVSKGYEQFF. The DNA of the CDR3 is TGCAGCGTTTCTAAGGGGTATGAGCAGTTCTTC.

A few counts support this clone. The chain couples TRBV12-3 or TRBV12-4 to TRBJ2-7; unclear D gene. The CDR3 covers 12 residues. V shed 6 bases and J shed 4 bases, with 10 bases lying between them. The CDR3 loop reads CASRLLGYEQYF. CDR3 DNA sequence: TGTGCCAGCAGACTCCTAGGGTACGAGCAGTACTTC.

This clone has just a few counts. The chain recombines TRBV6-5 with TRBJ1-5; the D gene is possibly TRBD1 (6 bases). V lost 0 bases and J 6 bases, leaving 9 bases between the germline ends. Per the germline V gene, CDR1 is MNHEY and CDR2 is SVGAGI. The CDR3 contains 14 residues. This CDR3 is CASSYSGGLQPQHF. Written as DNA, the CDR3 is TGTGCCAGCAGTTACTCGGGGGGGCTTCAGCCCCAGCATTTT.

The chain combines TRBV29-1 with TRBJ2-7, with D tentatively TRBD1 (5 bases). This CDR3 has 12 residues. The germline V gene has CDR1 SQVTM and CDR2 ANQGSEA. The ends were cut back, 6 bases at V and 0 bases at J, with 9 bases in the middle. CDR3 residues: CSVSTASYEQYF. CDR3 in DNA: TGCAGCGTCTCGACAGCCTCCTACGAGCAGTACTTC.

The chain has TRBV27 and TRBJ2-1; D gene unclear. This CDR3 is built from 11 residues. Germline lookup yields CDR1 MNHEY and CDR2 SMNVEV (reference sequence). V shed 2 bases and J shed 10 bases, with 6 bases lying between them. The CDR3 is CASSLGREQFF. The CDR3 DNA sequence: TGTGCCAGCAGTTTAGGCCGGGAGCAGTTCTTC.

The chain has TRBV18 and TRBJ2-1; tentative D call: TRBD2 (5 bases). Germline V lookup: CDR1 KGHSH, CDR2 LQKENI. The V end was cut by 5 bases, the J end by 5 bases, with 16 bases between. CDR3 length equals 15 residues. The CDR3 DNA reads as TGTGCCAGCTCATGGGAATCTTACGGGGACAATGAGCAGTTCTTC. Protein product: CASSWESYGDNEQFF.

V is TRBV9 and J is TRBJ2-2; 7 bases match TRBD1. With V trimmed by 4 bases and J by 1 base, 7 bases remained unmatched. The CDR3 contains 16 residues. Looked up from germline, CDR1 is SGDLS and CDR2 is YYNGEE. The CDR3 region is CASSTTTGWNTGELFF. CDR3 in DNA: TGTGCCAGCAGCACAACGACAGGGTGGAACACCGGGGAGCTGTTTTTT. The full variable domain, completed using reference TRBV9 and TRBJ2-2, is DSGVTQTPKHLITATGQRVTLRCSPRSGDLSVYWYQQSLDQGLQFLIQYYNGEERAKGNILERFSAQQFPDLHSELNLSSLELGDSALYFCASSTTTGWNTGELFFGEGSRLTVL.

Comment on this clone: One end of the junction fails to match germline, which may point to a read error. The chain combines TRBV6-5 with TRBJ2-6; no reliable D call. CDR1 is MNHEY and CDR2 is SVGAGI in the germline V gene. The CDR3 sequence is 14 residues long. The CDR3 nucleotides are TGTGCCAGCGGTTACCGCTCTGGGGCCAACGTCCTGACTTTC. Protein product: CASGYRSGANVLTF.

The V gene is TRBV6-1, the J gene TRBJ2-7; no clear D. CDR1 and CDR2 from the germline V gene are MNHNS and SASEGT. Deletions cut 0 bases from V and 3 bases from J, with 12 bases between. The CDR3 spans 15 residues. The CDR3 sequence is CASSEAPQTFYEQYF. DNA of the CDR3: TGTGCCAGCAGTGAAGCCCCCCAGACCTTCTACGAGCAGTACTTC.